The 22 T cell receptor beta chains below were found in one sample sequenced in a study of T cell responses to AZD1222 COVID-19 vaccine. Clones were read by immunoSEQ multiplex PCR, and TCRdb kept only the in-frame ones, dropping some. The table lists 140,000 or so clones, about 89% of them singletons. Sequenced material: peripheral blood, taken 28 days after the second dose of the MenACWY control vaccine. Source of these receptors: an adult who received the MenACWY meningococcal vaccine as a control.

The rearrangement uses TRBV7-9 and TRBJ1-6, with 10 positions matching TRBD1. The CDR3 extends over 17 amino acids. Germline CDR1 reads SEHNR; CDR2 reads FQNEAQ (reference sequence). The V and J ends lost 5 bases and 5 bases, in that order; junction bases with no gene match: 9. CDR3 bases: TGTGCCAGCAGCCCCCTAGGACAGGGGGTCAATAATTCACCCCTCCACTTT. As protein: CASSPLGQGVNNSPLHF.

CDR3 DNA: TGTGCCTGGACGGGCCGTCTTGGCTACGAGCAGTACTTC. It encodes CAWTGRLGYEQYF. The chain has TRBV30 and TRBJ2-7; D remains ambiguous. The CDR3 length is 13 residues. Germline-derived CDR1 and CDR2 are GTSNPN and SVGIG (reference sequence). V was pared by 4 bases and J by 3 bases, with 13 bases between.

V and J are TRBV28 and TRBJ2-1; perhaps TRBD1 as D (6 bases). The CDR3 runs 15 residues. CDR1 and CDR2 from the germline V gene are MDHEN and SYDVKM. Deletions cut 8 bases from V and 6 bases from J, with 20 bases between. As DNA, the CDR3 is TGTGCCAGCTCCCTGGGGGTGGTACAGGGCAATGAGCAGTTCTTC. Translation gives CASSLGVVQGNEQFF. Full variable domain (outside the CDR3, taken from reference TRBV28 and TRBJ2-1): DVKVTQSSRYLVKRTGEKVFLECVQDMDHENMFWYRQDPGLGLRLIYFSYDVKMKEKGDIPEGYSVSREKKERFSLILESASTNQTSMYLCASSLGVVQGNEQFFGPGTRLTVL.

The gene calls are TRBV28 and TRBJ2-7; D is unclear. This CDR3 is 14 amino acids long. V lost 4 bases and J 8 bases, leaving 18 bases between the germline ends. CDR1 and CDR2 from the germline V gene are MDHEN and SYDVKM. The CDR3 sequence is CASSSGQDGYQQYF. In DNA, the CDR3 is TGTGCCAGCAGTTCTGGGCAGGACGGCTATCAGCAGTACTTC.

The J gene is TRBJ2-2, the V gene TRBV19, with a weak D call TRBD1 (6 bases). The CDR3 length is 15 residues. V was shortened by 6 bases and J by 1 base, with 12 bases between the two germline ends. Germline V lookup: CDR1 LNHDA, CDR2 SQIVND (reference sequence). CDR3 DNA sequence: TGTGCCAGTAGATATATACAGGGGAACACCGGGGAGCTGTTTTTT. The encoded protein is CASRYIQGNTGELFF.

The J gene is TRBJ1-1, the V gene TRBV7-2; no reliable D call. V lost 2 bases to trimming and J lost 0 bases, with 13 bases between them. The length of the CDR3 is 16 residues. From germline, CDR1 is SGHTA and CDR2 FQGNSA. CDR3 amino acids: CASSLMHREVNTEAFF. CDR3 nucleotides: TGTGCCAGCAGCTTAATGCATCGGGAAGTGAACACTGAAGCTTTCTTT.

The chain joins TRBV5-1 to TRBJ2-2; D is perhaps TRBD1 (5 bases). Between the trimmed V and J ends, which lost 4 bases and 0 bases, there was a span of 10 bases. The CDR3 consists of 15 residues. CDR1 SGHRS and CDR2 YFSETQ come from the germline V gene. The chain's CDR3 is CASSIQGPNTGELFF. The CDR3 nucleotides read TGCGCCAGCAGCATTCAGGGTCCGAACACCGGGGAGCTGTTTTTT.

This sequence joins TRBV29-1 and TRBJ1-5; TRBD1 might be the D (5 bases). The germline V and J ends were trimmed by 6 bases and 7 bases, with 13 bases remaining between them. This CDR3 has 12 residues. The V gene's germline CDR1 is SQVTM and CDR2 ANQGSEA. The CDR3 region is CSVGRAGQPQHF. CDR3 nucleotides: TGCAGCGTGGGCAGGGCGGGACAGCCCCAGCATTTT. The variable domain in full, completed from reference TRBV29-1 and TRBJ1-5, reads SAVISQKPSRDICQRGTSLTIQCQVDSQVTMMFWYRQQPGQSLTLIATANQGSEATYESGFVIDKFPISRPNLTFSTLTVSNMSPEDSSIYLCSVGRAGQPQHFGDGTRLSIL.

The V and J genes are TRBV7-3 and TRBJ1-1; 8 bases align to TRBD1. Germline-derived CDR1 and CDR2 are SGHTA and FQGTGA. The CDR3 runs to 15 residues. With 5 bases clipped from V and 3 bases from J, the junction kept 8 bases outside the gene matches. CDR3 DNA: TGTGCCAGCAGCGAAGGACAGGGTTCATACACTGAAGCTTTCTTT. Protein sequence: CASSEGQGSYTEAFF.

The rearrangement uses TRBV29-1 and TRBJ2-1; TRBD2 is a possible D gene (6 bases). Deletions cut 2 bases from V and 0 bases from J, with 14 bases between. Germline CDR1 and CDR2: SQVTM and ANQGSEA. CDR3 length: 16 residues. The CDR3 nucleotides read TGCAGCGTTGAACCTGGCACCGGGGGCTCCTACAATGAGCAGTTCTTC. This translates into CSVEPGTGGSYNEQFF.

The rearrangement uses TRBV11-2 and TRBJ1-1; D remains ambiguous. The CDR3 length is 14 residues. Trimming shortened V by 5 bases and J by 1 base, and 11 bases separated the two germline ends. CDR1 and CDR2 (germline): SGHAT, FQNNGV. The CDR3 sequence is CASSRKERNTEAFF. CDR3 nucleotide sequence: TGTGCCAGCAGCCGGAAGGAGAGGAACACTGAAGCTTTCTTT.

This clone was counted once. The chain has TRBV4-3 and TRBJ2-2, with D hard to call. Trimming cost V 1 base and J 6 bases, with 12 bases left between them. This CDR3 region has 15 residues. The germline V gene has CDR1 LGHNA and CDR2 YSLEER. CDR3 protein: CASSQAARSSGELFF. CDR3 bases: TGCGCCAGCAGCCAAGCAGCCAGATCGTCCGGGGAGCTGTTTTTT.

The chain combines TRBV6-2 or TRBV6-3 with TRBJ2-6; 9 positions agree with TRBD1. The V and J ends lost 2 bases and 4 bases, in that order; junction bases with no gene match: 12. The CDR3 has 19 residues. Germline CDR1 reads MNHEY; CDR2 reads SVGEGT. This CDR3 is CASSYHGTGSWFGANVLTF. Here the CDR3 DNA reads TGTGCCAGCAGTTACCACGGGACAGGGTCTTGGTTCGGGGCCAACGTCCTGACTTTC.

The chain recombines TRBV7-7 with TRBJ2-2, with a tentative D call TRBD1 (7 bases). Trimming took 1 base from V and 1 from J, leaving 10 bases between them. The CDR3 runs to 16 residues. In germline, CDR1 is SSHAT, CDR2 FNYEAQ (reference sequence). CDR3 amino acids: CASSLGQGGNTGELFF. The CDR3 nucleotides read TGTGCCAGCAGCTTAGGTCAGGGGGGGAACACCGGGGAGCTGTTTTTT.

The chain couples TRBV6-5 to TRBJ2-2; 7 bases agree with TRBD1. Trimming removed 5 bases from V and 7 bases from J; junction bases left unmatched: 10. The V gene's germline CDR1 is MNHEY and CDR2 SVGAGI. This CDR3 contains 15 residues. The CDR3 loop reads CASSPHEGAFGELFF. The CDR3, as DNA: TGTGCCAGCAGTCCGCATGAGGGGGCTTTCGGGGAGCTGTTTTTT.

This chain joins TRBV11-2 and TRBJ2-7, with 11 bases matching TRBD1. Germline CDR1 and CDR2: SGHAT and FQNNGV. This CDR3 has 14 amino acids. J lost 4 bases, V lost 5 bases, and 4 bases had no gene match. CDR3 loop: CASSTGTGGYEQYF. The CDR3 DNA is TGTGCCAGCAGCACCGGGACAGGGGGTTACGAGCAGTACTTC.

The chain has TRBV6-2 or TRBV6-3 and TRBJ1-5; possibly TRBD1 for D (5 bases). The ends were cut back, 6 bases at V and 1 base at J, with 13 bases in the middle. The V gene's germline CDR1 is MNHEY and CDR2 SVGEGT. This CDR3 comprises 15 residues. CDR3 loop: CASSPGQLSNQPQHF. The CDR3 DNA reads TGTGCCAGCAGCCCAGGACAACTCAGCAATCAGCCCCAGCATTTT.

Here the CDR3 DNA reads TGCGCCAGCAGCCAGGAAAGGCTAGCGGCCGAGGGGGAGCAGTTCTTC. Amino acids: CASSQERLAAEGEQFF. V is TRBV4-1 and J is TRBJ2-1; 7 bases are a match to TRBD2. CDR3 length: 16 residues. Unmatched junction bases numbered 15, after V lost 3 bases and J lost 10 bases. CDR1 is MGHRA and CDR2 is YSYEKL in the germline V gene.

To note about this clone: Mismatch with germline at one junction end may stem from a read error. This chain links TRBV27 with TRBJ1-6; D unclear. This CDR3 contains 14 residues. The V gene's germline CDR1 is MNHEY and CDR2 SMNVEV (reference sequence). The CDR3, as DNA: TGTGCGAGCACGGCGAAAACTAGGAATTCACCCCTCCACTTT. Translating gives CASTAKTRNSPLHF.

This chain uses TRBV6-5 with TRBJ1-3; D is undetermined. V was shortened by 2 bases and J by 2 bases, with 7 bases between the two germline ends. The CDR3 runs 14 residues. Germline V CDR1 and CDR2: MNHEY, SVGAGI. The chain's CDR3 is CASSYKLPGNTIYF. The CDR3 nucleotides are TGTGCCAGCAGTTACAAGCTACCTGGAAACACCATATATTTT.

The rearrangement uses TRBV6-5 and TRBJ1-1; D is uncertain. CDR3 length equals 13 residues. Per germline, CDR1 MNHEY and CDR2 SVGAGI. Trimming removed 6 bases from V and 0 bases from J, with 8 bases in between. CDR3 residues: CASSAQMNTEAFF. The CDR3 DNA is TGTGCCAGCAGCGCTCAGATGAACACTGAAGCTTTCTTT.

The V gene is TRBV29-1, the J gene TRBJ2-5; perhaps TRBD2 as D (5 bases). The CDR3 runs 12 residues. Trimming stripped 8 bases from V and 2 bases from J, with 12 bases between. Germline V gene lookup returns CDR1 SQVTM and CDR2 ANQGSEA. CDR3 amino acids: CSSDWIQETQYF. The CDR3 nucleotides read TGCAGCTCGGACTGGATACAAGAGACCCAGTACTTC.